The next 20 T cell receptor beta chains were all read from a single sample in a study of blood T cell repertoires in COVID-19. Here immunoSEQ multiplex PCR was the method, and the copy in TCRdb shows in-frame clones only, minus some. Of 75,000 to 95,000 clones listed, roughly 78% were seen once; the top ten hold about a third. Sequencing used peripheral blood. These receptors all stem from a man aged 60-69 years with COVID-19, enrolled during active disease.

The chain employs TRBV25-1 and TRBJ2-1; D is possibly TRBD2 (7 bases). The V end lost 6 bases, the J end lost 9 bases, and 15 bases lay between the germline ends. Germline CDR1 reads MGHDK; CDR2 reads SYGVNS. The CDR3 sequence is 13 residues long. The CDR3 DNA is TGTGCCAGCAGGGGAGGGGGGGTCGGTGAGCAGTTCTTC. Its protein product is CASRGGGVGEQFF.

This chain links TRBV4-2 with TRBJ2-1; 8 bases match TRBD2. This CDR3 is built from 17 residues. The V and J ends lost 0 bases and 7 bases, in that order; junction bases with no gene match: 11. CDR1 and CDR2 (germline): LGHNA, YNFKEQ. The CDR3: CASSQDRWASGHNEQFF. The CDR3 coding sequence is TGTGCCAGCAGCCAAGATCGGTGGGCTAGCGGGCATAATGAGCAGTTCTTC.

The chain combines TRBV7-3 with TRBJ2-1, with D perhaps matching TRBD2 (5 bases). CDR1 and CDR2 from the germline V gene are SGHTA and FQGTGA. The V gene lost 1 base and the J gene lost 0 bases, with 16 bases spanning the gap. The CDR3 sequence is 18 residues long. CDR3 nucleotide sequence: TGTGCCAGCAGCTTAAAAGCTGGCGGGCCAAGCTCCTACAATGAGCAGTTCTTC. Encoded protein: CASSLKAGGPSSYNEQFF.

This sequence joins TRBV29-1 and TRBJ2-7; possibly TRBD2 for D (6 bases). Trimming removed 8 bases from V and 10 bases from J, with 15 bases in between. The CDR3 loop spans 10 amino acids. The germline CDR1 and CDR2 sequences are SQVTM and ANQGSEA. Here the CDR3 DNA reads TGCAGCCCGCCCCGGGGACTTCAGTACTTC. This codes for CSPPRGLQYF.

This clone was seen once. The V call is TRBV29-1, the J call TRBJ1-1; no definite D call. Germline V gene data show CDR1 as SQVTM and CDR2 as ANQGSEA. The V gene lost 6 bases and the J gene lost 0 bases, with 17 bases spanning the gap. The CDR3 consists of 15 residues. The CDR3, as DNA: TGCAGCGTGAGGGCTCCAATCGGAATGAACACTGAAGCTTTCTTT. As protein: CSVRAPIGMNTEAFF.

The DNA of the CDR3 is TGCGCCAGCGGACAGGGGACATCCGGGGAGCTGTTTTTT. It specifies CASGQGTSGELFF. The chain has TRBV5-1 and TRBJ2-2, with 9 nucleotides matching TRBD1. After removal of 7 bases from V and 6 bases from J, the junction contained 4 bases not matched to a gene. There are 13 residues in the CDR3. Germline CDR1 is SGHRS and CDR2 is YFSETQ.

This chain links TRBV5-4 with TRBJ1-1; TRBD1 aligns across 7 bases. In germline, CDR1 is SGHNT, CDR2 YYREEE (reference sequence). With V trimmed by 4 bases and J by 4 bases, 13 bases remained unmatched. The CDR3 is 16 amino acids. CDR3 region: CASSRPTGISGTEAFF. The CDR3 region has the DNA TGTGCCAGCAGCCGCCCGACAGGGATTAGTGGCACTGAAGCTTTCTTT. Filled out from reference TRBV5-4 and TRBJ1-1, the complete variable domain reads ETGVTQSPTHLIKTRGQQVTLRCSSQSGHNTVSWYQQALGQGPQFIFQYYREEENGRGNFPPRFSGLQFPNYSSELNVNALELDDSALYLCASSRPTGISGTEAFFGQGTRLTVV.

The chain couples TRBV6-5 to TRBJ2-3; 7 bases fit TRBD2. Germline trimming cut 7 bases from V and 1 base from J; bases unmatched to any gene: 8. Germline CDR1 and CDR2: MNHEY and SVGAGI. The CDR3 consists of 15 residues. The CDR3 nucleotides read TGTGCCAGCAATCCTTGGAGCGGGGGCACAGATACGCAGTATTTT. This sequence encodes CASNPWSGGTDTQYF.

V usage is TRBV6-4 and J usage is TRBJ2-2; TRBD2 agrees at 7 bases. This CDR3 is 15 amino acids long. V trimming: 6 bases; J trimming: 4 bases; junction bases outside the gene matches: 8. Germline V gives CDR1 MRHNA, CDR2 SNTAGT. CDR3 residues: CASRESGVGTGELFF. The DNA for the CDR3 is TGTGCCAGCAGAGAGAGCGGGGTAGGCACCGGGGAGCTGTTTTTT.

V is TRBV5-6 and J is TRBJ2-7; D call uncertain. The CDR3 is 14 amino acids. CDR1 is SGHDT, CDR2 YYEEEE, per germline. V dropped 4 bases and J dropped 5 bases, with 16 bases sitting between them. CDR3 sequence (DNA): TGTGCCAGCAGCCTGGCGTGGGCTCGCCACGAGCAGTACTTC. It is translated as CASSLAWARHEQYF.

CDR3 region: CASSATGETYNEQFF. CDR3 nucleotides: TGTGCCAGCAGCGCCACAGGGGAAACCTACAATGAGCAGTTCTTC. The rearrangement links TRBV9 to TRBJ2-1, with TRBD1 identical over 7 bases. The junction had 5 bases not matched to a gene; V was cut back by 3 bases and J by 2 bases. The CDR3 has 15 amino acids. Germline CDR1 and CDR2: SGDLS and YYNGEE.

The V and J genes are TRBV29-1 and TRBJ1-3; unclear D gene. Germline CDR1 is SQVTM and CDR2 is ANQGSEA. Trimming cost V 7 bases and J 4 bases, with 8 bases left between them. The CDR3 contains 11 residues. The CDR3 sequence: CSADMGNTIYF. CDR3 DNA: TGCAGCGCTGACATGGGAAACACCATATATTTT.

This chain links TRBV19 with TRBJ2-3; tentatively, D is TRBD1 (5 bases). The V end lost 3 bases, the J end lost 0 bases, and 13 bases lay between the germline ends. The CDR3 length is 16 residues. The germline CDR1 and CDR2 sequences are LNHDA and SQIVND (reference sequence). DNA for the CDR3: TGTGCCAGTAGTATGGCCCGTAGGGGCAGCACAGATACGCAGTATTTT. Translated: CASSMARRGSTDTQYF. Full variable domain (missing parts from reference TRBV19 and TRBJ2-3): DGGITQSPKYLFRKEGQNVTLSCEQNLNHDAMYWYRQDPGQGLRLIYYSQIVNDFQKGDIAEGYSVSREKKESFPLTVTSAQKNPTAFYLCASSMARRGSTDTQYFGPGTRLTVL.

This sequence joins TRBV6-4 and TRBJ2-1; 10 nucleotides match TRBD2. The J segment lost 0 bases and the V segment lost 3 bases, leaving 8 bases of the junction unmatched. CDR1 is MRHNA, CDR2 SNTAGT, per germline. This CDR3 region has 18 residues. The CDR3 sequence: CASSERASGGLSYNEQFF. CDR3 bases: TGTGCCAGCAGTGAAAGGGCTAGCGGGGGTCTCTCCTACAATGAGCAGTTCTTC.

This sequence joins TRBV11-2 and TRBJ1-1, with a tentative D call TRBD1 (6 bases). The ends were cut back, 0 bases at V and 6 bases at J, with 11 bases in the middle. The CDR3 spans 14 residues. Germline V CDR1 and CDR2: SGHAT, FQNNGV. The CDR3 region has the DNA TGTGCCAGCAGCTTAGACCAGGGGTGGGCTGAAGCTTTCTTT. Translated, it gives CASSLDQGWAEAFF.

The rearrangement uses TRBV5-1 and TRBJ1-2; D might be TRBD1 (5 bases). Per germline, CDR1 SGHRS and CDR2 YFSETQ. The CDR3 length is 12 residues. V gave up 5 bases and J gave up 5 bases, with 10 bases separating them. CDR3 DNA: TGCGCCAGCAGGGGGCAGTCGTATGGCTACACCTTC. Translation: CASRGQSYGYTF.

This chain's CDR3 is CASTEAARGGNEQFF. DNA for the CDR3: TGTGCCAGCACCGAAGCAGCCCGGGGGGGCAATGAGCAGTTCTTC. This rearrangement joins TRBV6-6 to TRBJ2-1; TRBD2 matches 8 bases. Germline trimming cut 7 bases from V and 6 bases from J; bases unmatched to any gene: 11. This CDR3 region has 15 residues. Germline V CDR1 and CDR2: MNHNY, SVGAGI (reference sequence).

The chain couples TRBV5-1 to TRBJ2-5; 13 bases are a match to TRBD2. The junction had 8 bases not matched to a gene; V was cut back by 4 bases and J by 5 bases. The CDR3 length is 16 residues. Germline lookup yields CDR1 SGHRS and CDR2 YFSETQ. Written as DNA, the CDR3 is TGCGCCAGCAGCAGGACTAGCGGGAGCGTTAGGGAGACCCAGTACTTC. This gives the protein CASSRTSGSVRETQYF.

The chain is built from TRBV19 and TRBJ2-3; D perhaps matches TRBD2 (6 bases). The CDR3 has 14 residues. The germline V gene encodes CDR1 LNHDA and CDR2 SQIVND (reference sequence). The V and J ends lost 5 bases and 3 bases respectively, with 12 bases between them. The CDR3 region has the DNA TGTGCCAGTAGTTTCAGGACTAATACAGATACGCAGTATTTT. This codes for CASSFRTNTDTQYF.

Written as DNA, the CDR3 is TGTGCCAGTAGTAGCATCGTTAGCTCCTATAATTCACCCCTCCACTTT. Translation gives CASSSIVSSYNSPLHF. The gene calls are TRBV19 and TRBJ1-6, with no clear D. The CDR3 spans 16 residues. CDR1 and CDR2 from the germline V gene are LNHDA and SQIVND (reference sequence). Trimming cost V 4 bases and J 0 bases, with 10 bases left between them. The entire variable domain, with the rest obtained from reference TRBV19 and TRBJ1-6, is as follows: DGGITQSPKYLFRKEGQNVTLSCEQNLNHDAMYWYRQDPGQGLRLIYYSQIVNDFQKGDIAEGYSVSREKKESFPLTVTSAQKNPTAFYLCASSSIVSSYNSPLHFGNGTRLTVT.